The sample holds a few counts of the clone carrying this TCR beta chain. The antigen is undetermined. The primer mix had 60 Vbeta and 13 Jbeta primers. Only in-frame clones appear in the TCRdb table, and some are missing; sequencing was by immunoSEQ multiplex PCR. The table includes 100,000 to 150,000 clones, approximately 80% detected once. This entry comes from a study of cytomegalovirus exposure and HLA in healthy donors. General study results and limits: It was confirmed in vitro that three of the CMV-associated chains were specific for CMV antigens. More clonal expansion characterized HLA-associated TCR beta chains than equally common others in a later analysis. Several V segments, TRBV6-2 and TRBV6-3 among them, could not be told apart and were dropped.

This CDR3 spans 13 amino acids. With 7 bases removed from V and 1 base from J, the gap between germline ends came to 10 bases. Germline CDR1 MDHEN, CDR2 SYDVKM. The receptor comes from a man aged 35-49 years in good health and CMV-seronegative. The rearrangement uses TRBV28 and TRBJ1-1; a possible D gene is TRBD1 (5 bases). Sequencing was done on a sample of PBMCs. The CDR3 nucleotides are TGTGCCAGCAAAACGGGGGGGAACACTGAAGCTTTCTTT. Translated, it gives CASKTGGNTEAFF.